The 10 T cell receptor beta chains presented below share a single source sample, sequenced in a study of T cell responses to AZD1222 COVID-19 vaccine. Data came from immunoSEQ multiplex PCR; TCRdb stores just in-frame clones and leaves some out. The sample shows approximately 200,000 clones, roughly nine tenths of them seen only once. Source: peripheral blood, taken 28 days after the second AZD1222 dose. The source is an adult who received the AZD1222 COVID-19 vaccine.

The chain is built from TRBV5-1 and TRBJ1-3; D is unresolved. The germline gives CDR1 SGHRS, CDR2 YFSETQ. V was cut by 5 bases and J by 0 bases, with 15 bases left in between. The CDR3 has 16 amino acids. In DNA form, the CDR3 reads TGCGCCAGCAGACCTACACCTTCGAGCTCTGGAAACACCATATATTTT. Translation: CASRPTPSSSGNTIYF.

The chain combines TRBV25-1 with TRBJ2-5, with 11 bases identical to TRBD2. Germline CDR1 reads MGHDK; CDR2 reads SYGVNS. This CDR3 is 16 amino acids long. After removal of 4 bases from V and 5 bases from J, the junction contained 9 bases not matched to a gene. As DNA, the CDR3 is TGTGCCAGCAGTGGAGGACTAGCGGGCTTCCGGGAGACCCAGTACTTC. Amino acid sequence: CASSGGLAGFRETQYF.

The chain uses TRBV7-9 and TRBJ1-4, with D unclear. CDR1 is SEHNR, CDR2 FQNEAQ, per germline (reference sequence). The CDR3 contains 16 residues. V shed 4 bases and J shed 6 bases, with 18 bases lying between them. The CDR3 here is CASSSSIGQADEKLFF. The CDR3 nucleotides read TGTGCCAGCAGCTCGTCCATTGGCCAAGCGGATGAAAAACTGTTTTTT.

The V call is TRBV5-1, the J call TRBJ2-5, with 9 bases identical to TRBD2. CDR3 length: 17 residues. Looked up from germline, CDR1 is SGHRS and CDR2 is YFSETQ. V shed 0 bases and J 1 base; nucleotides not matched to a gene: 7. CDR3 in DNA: TGCGCCAGCAGCTTGGATCCTAGCGGGATTCGCCAAGAGACCCAGTACTTC. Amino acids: CASSLDPSGIRQETQYF. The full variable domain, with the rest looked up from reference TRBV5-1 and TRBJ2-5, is KAGVTQTPRYLIKTRGQQVTLSCSPISGHRSVSWYQQTPGQGLQFLFEYFSETQRNKGNFPGRFSGRQFSNSRSEMNVSTLELGDSALYLCASSLDPSGIRQETQYFGPGTRLLVL.

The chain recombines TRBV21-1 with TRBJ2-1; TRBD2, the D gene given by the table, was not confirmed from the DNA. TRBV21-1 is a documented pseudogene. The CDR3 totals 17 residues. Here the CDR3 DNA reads TGTGCCAGCAGCAAAGGGTGCGAGCGGTTCCACTACAATGAGCAGTTCTTC. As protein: CASSKGCERFHYNEQFF.

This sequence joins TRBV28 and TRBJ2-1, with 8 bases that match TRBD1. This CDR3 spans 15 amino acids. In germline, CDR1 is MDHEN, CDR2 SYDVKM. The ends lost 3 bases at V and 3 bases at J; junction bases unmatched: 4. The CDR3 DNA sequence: TGTGCCAGCAGTTTGGGGGGACAGGTCTACAATGAGCAGTTCTTC. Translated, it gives CASSLGGQVYNEQFF. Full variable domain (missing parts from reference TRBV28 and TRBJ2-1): DVKVTQSSRYLVKRTGEKVFLECVQDMDHENMFWYRQDPGLGLRLIYFSYDVKMKEKGDIPEGYSVSREKKERFSLILESASTNQTSMYLCASSLGGQVYNEQFFGPGTRLTVL.

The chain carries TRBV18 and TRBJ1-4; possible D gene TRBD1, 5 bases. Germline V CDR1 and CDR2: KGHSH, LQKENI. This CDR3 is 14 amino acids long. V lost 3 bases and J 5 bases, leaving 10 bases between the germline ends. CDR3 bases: TGTGCCAGCTCACCGAGGGACGGCAATGAAAAACTGTTTTTT. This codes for CASSPRDGNEKLFF.

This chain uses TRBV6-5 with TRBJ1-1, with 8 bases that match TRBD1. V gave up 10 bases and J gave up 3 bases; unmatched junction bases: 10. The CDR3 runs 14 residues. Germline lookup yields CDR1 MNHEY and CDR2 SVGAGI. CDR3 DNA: TGTGCCACTCAACCCGGGGACAGGTACACTGAAGCTTTCTTT. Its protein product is CATQPGDRYTEAFF.

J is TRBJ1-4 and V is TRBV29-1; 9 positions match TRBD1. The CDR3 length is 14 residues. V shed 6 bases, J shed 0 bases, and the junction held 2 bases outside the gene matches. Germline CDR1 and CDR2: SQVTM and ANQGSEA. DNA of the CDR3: TGCAGCGTCTGGGACAGGGCAACTAATGAAAAACTGTTTTTT. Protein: CSVWDRATNEKLFF. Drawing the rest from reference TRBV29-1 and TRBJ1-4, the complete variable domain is SAVISQKPSRDICQRGTSLTIQCQVDSQVTMMFWYRQQPGQSLTLIATANQGSEATYESGFVIDKFPISRPNLTFSTLTVSNMSPEDSSIYLCSVWDRATNEKLFFGSGTQLSVL.

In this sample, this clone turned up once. In nucleotides, the CDR3 is TGCGCCAGCAGCCTGGAGTTTTTCTCTGGAAACACCATATATTTT. It translates to CASSLEFFSGNTIYF. This chain uses TRBV4-1 with TRBJ1-3; D is unresolved. The germline CDR1 and CDR2 sequences are MGHRA and YSYEKL. The V gene lost 4 bases and the J gene lost 0 bases, with 10 bases spanning the gap. The CDR3 runs to 15 residues.